The rows below give T cell receptor beta chains drawn from one sample of a study of T cell changes during pregnancy in multiple sclerosis. TCRdb's copy holds only in-frame clones and misses some; the assay was immunoSEQ multiplex PCR. The data show under 65,000 clones, about 93% seen once. This specimen was CD8+ T cells from peripheral blood mononuclear cells, taken in the third trimester of pregnancy. Source of these receptors: a female donor with multiple sclerosis, enrolled in a pregnancy study. Each CDR3 is given with its conserved first and last residue. Each record gives: V gene, J gene, CDR3 length, clone size, D gene, CDR3 DNA, CDR3 protein. D genes are given only for firm matches. Expanded clones get a size class; other rows say once, few or many, or leave the size out.

V gene: TRBV19; J gene: TRBJ2-6; CDR3 length: 15; clone size: -; D gene: -; CDR3 DNA: TGTGCCAGTAGTATCCCCCACTCTGGGGCCAACGTCCTGACTTTC; CDR3 protein: CASSIPHSGANVLTF
V gene: TRBV6-6; J gene: TRBJ2-7; CDR3 length: 13; clone size: once; D gene: TRBD1; CDR3 DNA: TGTGCCAGCAGTCCAACAGGGGGATACGAGCAGTACTTC; CDR3 protein: CASSPTGGYEQYF
V gene: TRBV7-9; J gene: TRBJ2-7; CDR3 length: 12; clone size: -; D gene: TRBD1; CDR3 DNA: TGTGCCAGCAACGACAGGGGGAACGAGCAGTACTTC; CDR3 protein: CASNDRGNEQYF
V gene: TRBV7-9; J gene: TRBJ2-1; CDR3 length: 17; clone size: -; D gene: TRBD2; CDR3 DNA: TGTGCCAGCACGTCGAGGGAGGCTAGCGGGAGCAGTAATGAGCAGTTCTTC; CDR3 protein: CASTSREASGSSNEQFF
V gene: TRBV7-8; J gene: TRBJ2-7; CDR3 length: 15; clone size: -; D gene: TRBD1; CDR3 DNA: TGTGCCAGCAGCATCGGGACAGGGGATTCTTACGAGCAGTACTTC; CDR3 protein: CASSIGTGDSYEQYF
V gene: TRBV28; J gene: TRBJ2-2; CDR3 length: 14; clone size: -; D gene: -; CDR3 DNA: TGTGCCAGCAGTCCAACAGGGAACACCGGGGAGCTGTTTTTT; CDR3 protein: CASSPTGNTGELFF
V gene: TRBV19; J gene: TRBJ2-1; CDR3 length: 16; clone size: -; D gene: -; CDR3 DNA: TGTGCCAGTAGTTGGGCGGAGCGGAAGAGCCACAATGAGCAGTTCTTC; CDR3 protein: CASSWAERKSHNEQFF
V gene: TRBV28; J gene: TRBJ2-3; CDR3 length: 13; clone size: -; D gene: -; CDR3 DNA: TGTGCCAGCAGTTTCGGTAGCACAGATACGCAGTATTTT; CDR3 protein: CASSFGSTDTQYF
V gene: TRBV7-8; J gene: TRBJ2-2; CDR3 length: 15; clone size: -; D gene: -; CDR3 DNA: TGTGCCAGCAGCTTAGTTCTGACTAACACCGGGGAGCTGTTTTTT; CDR3 protein: CASSLVLTNTGELFF
V gene: TRBV9; J gene: TRBJ2-1; CDR3 length: 16; clone size: -; D gene: TRBD2; CDR3 DNA: TGTGCCAGCAGCGGGCCCCTAGCGGGAGGGTACAATGAGCAGTTCTTC; CDR3 protein: CASSGPLAGGYNEQFF
V gene: TRBV28; J gene: TRBJ2-5; CDR3 length: 13; clone size: -; D gene: -; CDR3 DNA: TGTGCCAGCAGTTACACGGGGGAAGAGACCCAGTACTTC; CDR3 protein: CASSYTGEETQYF
V gene: TRBV6-5; J gene: TRBJ2-1; CDR3 length: 16; clone size: -; D gene: TRBD2; CDR3 DNA: TGTGCCAGCAGTTACCCAACCAGCGGGAACTACAATGAGCAGTTCTTC; CDR3 protein: CASSYPTSGNYNEQFF
V gene: TRBV9; J gene: TRBJ2-2; CDR3 length: 16; clone size: -; D gene: -; CDR3 DNA: TGTGCCAGCAGCGCCTATGGGAGTTCGGGCACCGGGGAGCTGTTTTTT; CDR3 protein: CASSAYGSSGTGELFF
V gene: TRBV5-1; J gene: TRBJ1-2; CDR3 length: 15; clone size: -; D gene: -; CDR3 DNA: TGCGCCAGCAGCTTGGGACCGGGGGGCGATTATGGCTACACCTTC; CDR3 protein: CASSLGPGGDYGYTF
V gene: TRBV27; J gene: TRBJ1-1; CDR3 length: 15; clone size: -; D gene: -; CDR3 DNA: TGTGCCAGCAGACTAGGCTCGGGTACGGGCACTGAAGCTTTCTTT; CDR3 protein: CASRLGSGTGTEAFF
V gene: TRBV9; J gene: TRBJ2-1; CDR3 length: 15; clone size: once; D gene: TRBD1; CDR3 DNA: TGTGCCAGCAGCGTGACAGGGGGTTTCGTGAATGAGCAGTTCTTC; CDR3 protein: CASSVTGGFVNEQFF
V gene: TRBV18; J gene: TRBJ1-5; CDR3 length: 15; clone size: -; D gene: TRBD1; CDR3 DNA: TGTGCCAGCTCACCCCCGGGACAGGGGAATCAGCCCCAGCATTTT; CDR3 protein: CASSPPGQGNQPQHF
V gene: TRBV4-1; J gene: TRBJ2-5; CDR3 length: 13; clone size: -; D gene: TRBD2; CDR3 DNA: TGCGCCAGCAGCCCAATACGCGGGAGGCCCCAGTACTTC; CDR3 protein: CASSPIRGRPQYF
V gene: TRBV27; J gene: TRBJ1-1; CDR3 length: 11; clone size: -; D gene: -; CDR3 DNA: TGTGCCAGCAGTCGTGGCCTTGAAGCTTTCTTT; CDR3 protein: CASSRGLEAFF
V gene: TRBV6-1; J gene: TRBJ1-1; CDR3 length: 14; clone size: medium-sized; D gene: -; CDR3 DNA: TGTGCCAGCGACAGACAGGCAGATTCCACTGAAGCTTTCTTT; CDR3 protein: CASDRQADSTEAFF
V gene: TRBV27; J gene: TRBJ1-5; CDR3 length: 14; clone size: -; D gene: -; CDR3 DNA: TGTGCCAGCAGTTTAGGGGGGGCGAATCAGCCCCAGCATTTT; CDR3 protein: CASSLGGANQPQHF
V gene: TRBV28; J gene: TRBJ1-1; CDR3 length: 19; clone size: once; D gene: -; CDR3 DNA: TGTGCCAGCAGTCTAGGGGCGGACAGTTTTACCCAGGAGTGGACTGAAGCTTTCTTT; CDR3 protein: CASSLGADSFTQEWTEAFF
V gene: TRBV7-3; J gene: TRBJ2-5; CDR3 length: 13; clone size: -; D gene: -; CDR3 DNA: TGTGCCAGCAGCTCCTTAGGAGGCGAGACCCAGTACTTC; CDR3 protein: CASSSLGGETQYF
V gene: TRBV11-2; J gene: TRBJ2-7; CDR3 length: 12; clone size: -; D gene: -; CDR3 DNA: TGTGCCAGCAGCGCAACTAGCTTGGAGCAGTACTTC; CDR3 protein: CASSATSLEQYF
V gene: TRBV11-2; J gene: TRBJ2-7; CDR3 length: 18; clone size: -; D gene: -; CDR3 DNA: TGTGCCAGCAGGTTACTACCCCCTGGTTCGCGGTCCCCCTACGAGCAGTACTTC; CDR3 protein: CASRLLPPGSRSPYEQYF
V gene: TRBV27; J gene: TRBJ2-1; CDR3 length: 14; clone size: -; D gene: TRBD1; CDR3 DNA: TGTGCCAGCAGTCTATACAGGGGCGGCGGTGAGCAGTTCTTC; CDR3 protein: CASSLYRGGGEQFF
V gene: TRBV5-1; J gene: TRBJ2-7; CDR3 length: 13; clone size: -; D gene: -; CDR3 DNA: TGCGCCAGCAGCTTGGACTACTCCTACGAGCAGTACTTC; CDR3 protein: CASSLDYSYEQYF
V gene: TRBV27; J gene: TRBJ2-7; CDR3 length: 17; clone size: -; D gene: TRBD2; CDR3 DNA: TGTGCCAGCAGTTCTGGGACTAGCGGGAGTCCCTTCTACGAGCAGTACTTC; CDR3 protein: CASSSGTSGSPFYEQYF
V gene: TRBV19; J gene: TRBJ2-1; CDR3 length: 17; clone size: -; D gene: TRBD2; CDR3 DNA: TGTGCCAGTAGTACCCGACTAGCGGGAGTTTATGGCAATGAGCAGTTCTTC; CDR3 protein: CASSTRLAGVYGNEQFF
V gene: TRBV28; J gene: TRBJ2-7; CDR3 length: 16; clone size: -; D gene: TRBD2; CDR3 DNA: TGTGCCAGCAGTTTCGTAGCGGGAGGCCTCTCCTACGAGCAGTACTTC; CDR3 protein: CASSFVAGGLSYEQYF
V gene: TRBV19; J gene: TRBJ2-1; CDR3 length: 14; clone size: -; D gene: TRBD2; CDR3 DNA: TGTGCCGTCACGGGGGGAAGCTCCTACAATGAGCAGTTCTTC; CDR3 protein: CAVTGGSSYNEQFF
V gene: TRBV5-1; J gene: TRBJ2-1; CDR3 length: 20; clone size: -; D gene: TRBD2; CDR3 DNA: TGCGCCAGCAGCTATCCGGTCGGGACTAGCGAGGTAGGATCCTACAATGAGCAGTTCTTC; CDR3 protein: CASSYPVGTSEVGSYNEQFF
V gene: TRBV19; J gene: TRBJ1-1; CDR3 length: 13; clone size: few; D gene: -; CDR3 DNA: TGTGCCAGTAGTTCAGTAGCCAACACTGAAGCTTTCTTT; CDR3 protein: CASSSVANTEAFF
V gene: TRBV30; J gene: TRBJ2-1; CDR3 length: 14; clone size: -; D gene: -; CDR3 DNA: TGTGCCTGGAGTCCGCAGGAGGGCCAGGATGAGCAGTTCTTC; CDR3 protein: CAWSPQEGQDEQFF
V gene: TRBV11-2; J gene: TRBJ2-7; CDR3 length: 13; clone size: -; D gene: -; CDR3 DNA: TGTGCCAGCAGCTTAGGGCTAGCGAGCGAGCAGTACTTC; CDR3 protein: CASSLGLASEQYF
V gene: TRBV27; J gene: TRBJ2-1; CDR3 length: 13; clone size: once; D gene: -; CDR3 DNA: TGTGCCAGCAGTGTAGCCCCGCGGGCTGAGCAGTTCTTC; CDR3 protein: CASSVAPRAEQFF
V gene: TRBV6-5; J gene: TRBJ1-1; CDR3 length: 14; clone size: -; D gene: -; CDR3 DNA: TGTGCCAGCAGTTTAACAGGGCCTCTCGGTGAAGCTTTCTTT; CDR3 protein: CASSLTGPLGEAFF
V gene: TRBV11-2; J gene: TRBJ2-7; CDR3 length: 15; clone size: once; D gene: TRBD2; CDR3 DNA: TGTGCCAGCAGCTTAACCCGGGCGGGGGGATACGAGCAGTACTTC; CDR3 protein: CASSLTRAGGYEQYF
V gene: TRBV4-1; J gene: TRBJ1-5; CDR3 length: 14; clone size: -; D gene: -; CDR3 DNA: TGCGCCAGCAGCCGACACACGGGCAATCAGCCCCAGCATTTT; CDR3 protein: CASSRHTGNQPQHF
V gene: TRBV28; J gene: TRBJ1-3; CDR3 length: 16; clone size: -; D gene: TRBD1; CDR3 DNA: TGTGCCAGCACGGATCCGGGACAGGGATTTGGAAACACCATATATTTT; CDR3 protein: CASTDPGQGFGNTIYF
V gene: TRBV12-5; J gene: TRBJ1-2; CDR3 length: 15; clone size: -; D gene: TRBD1; CDR3 DNA: TGTGCTAGTGGTGACCGGACAGGGCCACACTATGGCTACACCTTC; CDR3 protein: CASGDRTGPHYGYTF
V gene: TRBV4-2; J gene: TRBJ2-7; CDR3 length: 15; clone size: few; D gene: TRBD2; CDR3 DNA: TGTGCCAGCAGCCAAGAAAGCGGGAGCTCCTACGAGCAGTACTTC; CDR3 protein: CASSQESGSSYEQYF
V gene: TRBV7-8; J gene: TRBJ2-7; CDR3 length: 13; clone size: -; D gene: -; CDR3 DNA: TGTGCCAGCAGCTTCACAGGGACCTACGAGCAGTACTTC; CDR3 protein: CASSFTGTYEQYF
V gene: TRBV15; J gene: TRBJ1-1; CDR3 length: 16; clone size: -; D gene: TRBD1; CDR3 DNA: TGTGCCACCAGCTCATGGACAGGCTTCATGAACACTGAAGCTTTCTTT; CDR3 protein: CATSSWTGFMNTEAFF
V gene: TRBV10-3; J gene: TRBJ2-3; CDR3 length: 14; clone size: -; D gene: -; CDR3 DNA: TGTGCCCTTCAGACAGACGGGAGCACAGATACGCAGTATTTT; CDR3 protein: CALQTDGSTDTQYF
V gene: TRBV10-1; J gene: TRBJ1-1; CDR3 length: 13; clone size: -; D gene: -; CDR3 DNA: TGCGCCAGCAGTGACGGGGGGCTCGGTGAAGCTTTCTTT; CDR3 protein: CASSDGGLGEAFF
V gene: TRBV27; J gene: TRBJ1-4; CDR3 length: 13; clone size: -; D gene: -; CDR3 DNA: TGTGCCAGCAGAGATAGGGGAGGTGAAAAACTGTTTTTT; CDR3 protein: CASRDRGGEKLFF
V gene: TRBV7-8; J gene: TRBJ2-3; CDR3 length: 15; clone size: -; D gene: -; CDR3 DNA: TGTGCCAGCAGCTTGGAGAGGAGAACCACAGATACGCAGTATTTT; CDR3 protein: CASSLERRTTDTQYF
V gene: TRBV4-2; J gene: TRBJ1-2; CDR3 length: 16; clone size: -; D gene: -; CDR3 DNA: TGTGCCAGCAGCCAAGATAACTTTAGGATGGACTATGACTACACCTTC; CDR3 protein: CASSQDNFRMDYDYTF
V gene: TRBV7-6; J gene: TRBJ2-1; CDR3 length: 16; clone size: -; D gene: -; CDR3 DNA: TGTGCCAGCAGCTTAATGGGTAGCGTCCCCTACAATGAGCAGTTCTTC; CDR3 protein: CASSLMGSVPYNEQFF
V gene: TRBV19; J gene: TRBJ2-1; CDR3 length: 15; clone size: -; D gene: TRBD2; CDR3 DNA: TGTGCCAGTAGTATAGCGCCTAGCGGAAACAATGAGCAGTTCTTC; CDR3 protein: CASSIAPSGNNEQFF
V gene: TRBV6-1; J gene: TRBJ1-1; CDR3 length: 13; clone size: -; D gene: -; CDR3 DNA: TGTGCCAGCAGTGAAGTGCGGGGCACTGAAGCTTTCTTT; CDR3 protein: CASSEVRGTEAFF